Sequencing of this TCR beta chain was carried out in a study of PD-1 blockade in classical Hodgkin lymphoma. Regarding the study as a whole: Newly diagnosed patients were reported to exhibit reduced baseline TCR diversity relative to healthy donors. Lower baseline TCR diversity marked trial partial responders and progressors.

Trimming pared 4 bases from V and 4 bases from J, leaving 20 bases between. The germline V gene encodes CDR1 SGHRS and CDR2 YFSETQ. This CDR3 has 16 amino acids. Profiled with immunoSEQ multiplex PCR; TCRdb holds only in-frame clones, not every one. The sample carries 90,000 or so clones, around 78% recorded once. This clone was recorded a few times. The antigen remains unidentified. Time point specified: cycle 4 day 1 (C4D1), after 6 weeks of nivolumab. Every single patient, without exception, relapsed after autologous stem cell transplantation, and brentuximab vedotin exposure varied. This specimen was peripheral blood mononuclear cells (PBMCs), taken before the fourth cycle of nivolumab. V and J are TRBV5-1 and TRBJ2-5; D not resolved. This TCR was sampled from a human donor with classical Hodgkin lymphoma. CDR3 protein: CASSAGSSTPIETQYF. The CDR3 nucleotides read TGCGCCAGCAGCGCCGGGTCCTCCACGCCAATAGAGACCCAGTACTTC.